Listed here are 20 T cell receptor beta chains from one sample, sequenced in a study of regulatory T cells in long-lasting Graves disease. The time point: persistent/refractory GD, antithyroid drugs over 5 years with positive TRAb. Following extraction of RNA from PBMCs, that RNA was used to make the TCR library. TCR beta libraries were built with iRepertoire HTBI primers and Arm-PCR of CDR3 regions. TCRdb analysed the multiplex PCR reads with MiXCR anew, one entry per CDR3 protein. Of about 310,000 distinct CDR3 sequences listed, around a fifth were seen once; the top ten hold roughly 50%. The source was peripheral blood mononuclear cells (PBMCs), collected when the disease was refractory, from a patient treated with antithyroid drugs. Receptor source: a female donor with Graves disease.

This clonotype was detected many times. The genes are TRBV9 and TRBJ1-1; D gene unclear. The V end lost 6 bases, the J end lost 0 bases, and 9 bases lay between the germline ends. The CDR3 is 13 amino acids. CDR1 is SGDLS, CDR2 YYNGEE, per germline. The CDR3 loop is CASTSNMNTEAFF. CDR3 sequence (DNA): TGTGCCAGCACCTCCAATATGAACACTGAAGCTTTCTTT. The full variable domain, completed using reference TRBV9 and TRBJ1-1, is DSGVTQTPKHLITATGQRVTLRCSPRSGDLSVYWYQQSLDQGLQFLIQYYNGEERAKGNILERFSAQQFPDLHSELNLSSLELGDSALYFCASTSNMNTEAFFGQGTRLTVV.

The chain employs TRBV18 and TRBJ1-1, with 8 bases matching TRBD1. Germline V gene sequence: CDR1 KGHSH, CDR2 LQKENI. With 5 bases clipped from V and 4 bases from J, the junction kept 9 bases outside the gene matches. This CDR3 contains 15 residues. DNA of the CDR3: TGTGCCAGCTCAGACCAGGGGGCCGGTAGCACTGAAGCTTTCTTT. The encoded protein is CASSDQGAGSTEAFF.

V is TRBV6-2 or TRBV6-3 and J is TRBJ1-1; a weak D match, TRBD1 (5 bases). The CDR3 contains 14 residues. The germline gives CDR1 MNHEY, CDR2 SVGEGT. The V end was cut by 4 bases, the J end by 3 bases, with 12 bases between. The DNA of the CDR3 is TGTGCCAGCAGTTTTGAAAAGGGACACACTGAAGCTTTCTTT. Amino acid sequence: CASSFEKGHTEAFF.

There are a few counts of this clonotype. The chain is built from TRBV20-1 and TRBJ1-1; tentatively, D is TRBD1 (6 bases). The germline V gene encodes CDR1 DFQATT and CDR2 SNEGSKA (reference sequence). The V and J ends lost 0 bases and 0 bases respectively, with 14 bases between them. This CDR3 region has 16 residues. CDR3 loop: CSARDFAGTLNTEAFF. The CDR3 DNA is TGCAGTGCTAGAGATTTTGCCGGGACATTGAACACTGAAGCTTTCTTT.

This clonotype was detected only a few times. The V gene is TRBV29-1, the J gene TRBJ1-1; D is ambiguous. Germline CDR1 and CDR2: SQVTM and ANQGSEA. The CDR3 length is 13 residues. Trimming cost V 4 bases and J 1 base, with 10 bases left between them. CDR3 loop: CSVAPTGNTEAFF. Here the CDR3 DNA reads TGCAGCGTTGCGCCGACGGGGAACACTGAAGCTTTCTTT.

The chain links TRBV7-8 to TRBJ2-7; D possibly uses TRBD1 or TRBD2 (5 bases each). Trimming cost V 1 base and J 2 bases, with 15 bases left between them. Germline V CDR1 and CDR2: SGHVS, FQNEAQ. The CDR3 is 16 residues long. The CDR3 spells CASSLEPRDGTYEQYF. The CDR3 DNA reads TGTGCCAGCAGCTTAGAGCCCCGGGACGGGACCTACGAGCAGTACTTC.

This clonotype was seen more than once but under ten times. The chain carries TRBV18 and TRBJ1-2, with D unresolved. The CDR3 sequence is 13 residues long. Trimming removed 1 base from V and 8 bases from J, with 11 bases in between. Germline V lookup: CDR1 KGHSH, CDR2 LQKENI. The CDR3 reads CASSPRLMEGYTF. CDR3 nucleotides: TGTGCCAGCTCACCACGGCTGATGGAAGGCTACACCTTC.

This clonotype was seen only a few times. V and J are TRBV20-1 and TRBJ2-5; 9 nucleotides line up with TRBD2. The CDR3 loop spans 16 amino acids. The V gene's germline CDR1 is DFQATT and CDR2 SNEGSKA (reference sequence). The V segment lost 5 bases and the J segment 1 base; nucleotides outside the gene matches: 11. As DNA, the CDR3 is TGCAGTGCTGAACAACCCGGCGGGGGGGGCCAAGAGACCCAGTACTTC. Translating it yields CSAEQPGGGGQETQYF.

V gene TRBV6-2 or TRBV6-3 combines with J gene TRBJ1-1; the D gene is possibly TRBD1 (5 bases). The CDR3 sequence is 14 residues long. V was trimmed by 4 bases and J by 4 bases, leaving 13 bases between them. Looked up from germline, CDR1 is MNHEY and CDR2 is SVGEGT. The CDR3 here is CASSFGDVGTEAFF. CDR3 nucleotides: TGTGCCAGCAGTTTTGGGGACGTGGGCACTGAAGCTTTCTTT.

The J gene is TRBJ2-7, the V gene TRBV7-8, with D unclear. Germline CDR1 and CDR2: SGHVS and FQNEAQ. The germline V and J ends were trimmed by 5 bases and 0 bases, with 14 bases remaining between them. This CDR3 has 15 amino acids. CDR3 nucleotide sequence: TGTGCCAGCAGCCGCGTCAGTCGAGGCTCCTACGAGCAGTACTTC. Its translation: CASSRVSRGSYEQYF.

Ten or more counts support this clonotype. The gene calls are TRBV2 and TRBJ2-5; 10 bases align to TRBD1. The CDR3 spans 16 residues. CDR1 is SNHLY and CDR2 is FYNNEI in the germline V gene. V lost 5 bases to trimming and J lost 5 bases; unmatched junction nucleotides: 11. The CDR3 here is CASSSLMTGGAETQYF. The CDR3 DNA sequence: TGTGCCAGCAGTTCCCTCATGACAGGGGGCGCCGAGACCCAGTACTTC.

The gene calls are TRBV19 and TRBJ2-5; D tentatively reads TRBD1 or TRBD2 (5 bases each). The CDR3 contains 13 residues. In germline, CDR1 is LNHDA, CDR2 SQIVND (reference sequence). The V end lost 8 bases, the J end lost 4 bases, and 14 bases lay between the germline ends. The CDR3 DNA reads as TGTGCCAGTGCCGGGACGAATGTAGAGACCCAGTACTTC. Protein product: CASAGTNVETQYF. Drawing the rest from reference TRBV19 and TRBJ2-5, the complete variable domain is DGGITQSPKYLFRKEGQNVTLSCEQNLNHDAMYWYRQDPGQGLRLIYYSQIVNDFQKGDIAEGYSVSREKKESFPLTVTSAQKNPTAFYLCASAGTNVETQYFGPGTRLLVL.

This rearrangement joins TRBV27 to TRBJ1-5, with D perhaps matching TRBD1 (5 bases). The germline V and J ends were trimmed by 2 bases and 3 bases, with 17 bases remaining between them. There are 17 residues in the CDR3. The germline CDR1 and CDR2 sequences are MNHEY and SMNVEV (reference sequence). The CDR3 spells CASSLPPRDWVNQPQHF. The DNA of the CDR3 is TGTGCCAGCAGTTTACCCCCCAGGGATTGGGTCAATCAGCCCCAGCATTTT.

V and J are TRBV28 and TRBJ2-4; TRBD1 agrees at 8 bases. This CDR3 is built from 18 residues. V shed 6 bases, J shed 3 bases, and the junction held 16 bases outside the gene matches. Germline loops: CDR1 MDHEN, CDR2 SYDVKM. The CDR3 bases are TGTGCCAGCAGCCCCCACAATGGCAGGGGGCTGGTCAAAAACATTCAGTACTTC. The encoded protein is CASSPHNGRGLVKNIQYF.

The sample holds many counts of this clonotype. This chain uses TRBV12-3 or TRBV12-4 with TRBJ1-1, with D possibly being TRBD1 (6 bases). The CDR3 is 15 amino acids. V was shortened by 6 bases and J by 1 base, with 15 bases between the two germline ends. CDR3 loop: CASSVIQGSNTEAFF. CDR3 DNA sequence: TGTGCCAGCAGCGTTATACAGGGCTCGAACACTGAAGCTTTCTTT.

The J gene is TRBJ2-7, the V gene TRBV19; 8 bases match TRBD2. Germline values: CDR1 LNHDA, CDR2 SQIVND (reference sequence). The CDR3 sequence is 14 residues long. V was pared by 3 bases and J by 1 base, with 2 bases of the junction left unmatched. This CDR3 is CASSMAGGSYEQYF. As DNA, the CDR3 is TGTGCCAGTAGTATGGCGGGGGGTTCCTACGAGCAGTACTTC. The full variable domain, completed using reference TRBV19 and TRBJ2-7, is DGGITQSPKYLFRKEGQNVTLSCEQNLNHDAMYWYRQDPGQGLRLIYYSQIVNDFQKGDIAEGYSVSREKKESFPLTVTSAQKNPTAFYLCASSMAGGSYEQYFGPGTRLTVT.

This clonotype was observed many times. V is TRBV7-9 and J is TRBJ2-7, with D perhaps matching TRBD1 (6 bases). The V end was cut by 8 bases, the J end by 0 bases, with 20 bases between. In germline, CDR1 is SEHNR, CDR2 FQNEAQ (reference sequence). CDR3 length: 16 residues. CDR3 sequence: CASPQSWDTYSYEQYF. The DNA for the CDR3 is TGTGCCAGCCCCCAGAGCTGGGACACCTACTCCTACGAGCAGTACTTC.

The V gene is TRBV18, the J gene TRBJ2-6, with 7 bases identical to TRBD1. The germline V gene encodes CDR1 KGHSH and CDR2 LQKENI. The CDR3 extends over 18 amino acids. With 3 bases clipped from V and 0 bases from J, the junction kept 8 bases outside the gene matches. As DNA, the CDR3 is TGTGCCAGCTCACCTTCGGGACAGCGACCCTCTGGGGCCAACGTCCTGACTTTC. Its translation: CASSPSGQRPSGANVLTF.

The sample holds many counts of this clonotype. The rearrangement joins TRBV6-1 to TRBJ2-5, with D uncertain. Germline V gene lookup returns CDR1 MNHNS and CDR2 SASEGT. This CDR3 is built from 13 residues. The ends were cut back, 8 bases at V and 0 bases at J, with 10 bases in the middle. The CDR3 loop reads CASHHRHQETQYF. The CDR3 region has the DNA TGTGCCAGCCATCACAGACACCAAGAGACCCAGTACTTC.

This clonotype occurred many times. The chain has TRBV28 and TRBJ2-7; the match to TRBD2 covers 13 bases. From germline, CDR1 is MDHEN and CDR2 SYDVKM. The CDR3 is made up of 15 amino acids. J was trimmed by 5 bases and V by 6 bases; bases with no gene match: 7. CDR3 sequence reads: CASSQLAGGHDEQYF. In DNA form, the CDR3 reads TGTGCCAGCAGCCAACTAGCGGGAGGGCACGACGAGCAGTACTTC.